The next 13 T cell receptor beta chains were all read from a single sample in a study of T cell changes during pregnancy in multiple sclerosis. Method: immunoSEQ multiplex PCR; TCRdb's copy keeps in-frame clones and lacks some. The table includes 79,000 or so clones, approximately 90% detected once. The sequencing here drew on peripheral blood, taken before pregnancy. The source is a female donor with multiple sclerosis, enrolled in a pregnancy study.

This clone showed up just a few times. The chain recombines TRBV21-1 with TRBJ1-1; the D call TRBD1 from the table was never checked on the DNA. TRBV21-1 is recorded as a pseudogene. This CDR3 spans 15 amino acids. The CDR3 reads CASSHPKGIGTEAFF. The CDR3 region has the DNA TGTGCCAGCAGCCACCCAAAGGGGATTGGCACTGAAGCTTTCTTT.

A word on this clone: This sample also contains other DNA sequences that code for the same CDR3. The J gene is TRBJ1-2, the V gene TRBV18; no definite D call. CDR1 and CDR2 from the germline V gene are KGHSH and LQKENI. The CDR3 extends over 13 amino acids. The germline V and J ends were trimmed by 3 bases and 1 base, with 6 bases remaining between them. The CDR3 spells CASSPPGNYGYTF. The CDR3 bases are TGTGCCAGCTCACCCCCGGGTAACTATGGCTACACCTTC.

V and J are TRBV5-1 and TRBJ2-2; TRBD2 aligns across 14 bases. CDR3 length: 18 residues. Losses at the gene ends were 4 bases for V and 0 bases for J; bases not matched to a gene: 5. CDR1 and CDR2 (germline): SGHRS, YFSETQ. The CDR3 bases are TGCGCCAGCAGCCCCGGGACTAGCGGGAGTGCGAACACCGGGGAGCTGTTTTTT. Amino acids: CASSPGTSGSANTGELFF.

The V call is TRBV6-5, the J call TRBJ2-2; D is unresolved. The CDR3 covers 12 residues. Deletions cut 4 bases from V and 6 bases from J, with 6 bases between. Germline-derived CDR1 and CDR2 are MNHEY and SVGAGI. In DNA, the CDR3 is TGTGCCAGCAGTTCCTTCCCCGGGGAGCTGTTTTTT. Encoded protein: CASSSFPGELFF.

The rearrangement joins TRBV5-1 to TRBJ1-4; D not certain. Germline-derived CDR1 and CDR2 are SGHRS and YFSETQ. V lost 0 bases, J lost 11 bases, and 11 bases lay in between. The CDR3 has 13 residues. CDR3: CASSLAPLGKLFF. Here the CDR3 DNA reads TGCGCCAGCAGCTTGGCCCCCCTCGGGAAACTGTTTTTT.

The gene calls are TRBV5-4 and TRBJ1-1; 7 nucleotides agree with TRBD1. This CDR3 is 15 amino acids long. J gave up 1 base and V 0 bases, and 3 bases lay outside the gene matches. CDR1 is SGHNT, CDR2 YYREEE, per germline (reference sequence). The chain's CDR3 is CASSLVGQRNTEAFF. The CDR3 DNA sequence: TGTGCCAGCAGCTTGGTGGGACAGAGGAACACTGAAGCTTTCTTT.

V usage is TRBV5-1 and J usage is TRBJ1-1, with D possibly being TRBD1 (6 bases). V was shortened by 3 bases and J by 4 bases, with 16 bases between the two germline ends. Per the germline V gene, CDR1 is SGHRS and CDR2 is YFSETQ. This CDR3 is 15 amino acids long. CDR3 in DNA: TGCGCCAGCAGCTCAAACAGAGCAGGGGCCACTGAAGCTTTCTTT. Its protein is CASSSNRAGATEAFF.

The chain joins TRBV7-8 to TRBJ1-2; TRBD1 might be the D (5 bases). Trimming took off 4 bases at V and 0 bases at J, with 12 bases between the two ends. Germline CDR1 reads SGHVS; CDR2 reads FQNEAQ. This CDR3 spans 15 amino acids. The CDR3 DNA is TGTGCCAGCAGCTCCACCGGCAGGGCTAACTATGGCTACACCTTC. Residues: CASSSTGRANYGYTF. Looking up the rest from reference TRBV7-8 and TRBJ1-2 gives the full variable domain: GAGVSQSPRYKVAKRGQDVALRCDPISGHVSLFWYQQALGQGPEFLTYFQNEAQLDKSGLPSDRFFAERPEGSVSTLKIQRTQQEDSAVYLCASSSTGRANYGYTFGSGTRLTVV.

V usage is TRBV27 and J usage is TRBJ2-2, with D possibly being TRBD2 (7 bases). V was clipped by 3 bases and J by 7 bases, with 15 bases between them. Per the germline V gene, CDR1 is MNHEY and CDR2 is SMNVEV (reference sequence). CDR3 length equals 15 residues. The CDR3 loop is CASSLGRRGHGELFF. The CDR3 DNA is TGTGCCAGCAGTTTGGGGAGGCGGGGGCACGGGGAGCTGTTTTTT.

J is TRBJ2-1 and V is TRBV4-3; 7 bases fit TRBD2. Trimming cost V 1 base and J 7 bases; bases outside gene matches: 10. CDR3 size: 16 residues. Germline values: CDR1 LGHNA, CDR2 YSLEER. CDR3 sequence (DNA): TGCGCCAGCAGCCAAGGCCGGACTAGTGAGGTTAATGAGCAGTTCTTC. Encoded protein: CASSQGRTSEVNEQFF.

The V and J genes are TRBV19 and TRBJ1-1; 9 positions match TRBD1. Germline V gene data show CDR1 as LNHDA and CDR2 as SQIVND (reference sequence). The CDR3 sequence is 14 residues long. With V trimmed by 9 bases and J by 6 bases, 11 bases remained unmatched. CDR3 nucleotides: TGTGCCAGCAACCCGAGGGGACAGGGTGCTGAAGCTTTCTTT. Its protein is CASNPRGQGAEAFF.

This clone was detected only once. The chain combines TRBV5-6 with TRBJ2-7, with 9 bases matching TRBD1. CDR1 is SGHDT, CDR2 YYEEEE, per germline. This CDR3 comprises 17 residues. The junction had 18 bases not matched to a gene; V was cut back by 1 base and J by 10 bases. The CDR3 DNA is TGTGCCAGCAGCTTGCCCTCCGGGACAGGGACCTTTGTGAAACAGTACTTC. Translating gives CASSLPSGTGTFVKQYF. The whole variable domain, remainder taken from reference TRBV5-6 and TRBJ2-7, is DAGVTQSPTHLIKTRGQQVTLRCSPKSGHDTVSWYQQALGQGPQFIFQYYEEEERQRGNFPDRFSGHQFPNYSSELNVNALLLGDSALYLCASSLPSGTGTFVKQYFGPGTRLTVT.

The chain is built from TRBV5-8 and TRBJ1-2; possible D gene TRBD1, 5 bases. The V and J ends lost 4 bases and 4 bases respectively, with 14 bases between them. The length of the CDR3 is 14 residues. Germline-derived CDR1 and CDR2 are SGHTS and YDEGEE. In DNA form, the CDR3 reads TGTGCCAGCAGCCATAGACAGATCTCCTATGGCTACACCTTC. It codes for CASSHRQISYGYTF.